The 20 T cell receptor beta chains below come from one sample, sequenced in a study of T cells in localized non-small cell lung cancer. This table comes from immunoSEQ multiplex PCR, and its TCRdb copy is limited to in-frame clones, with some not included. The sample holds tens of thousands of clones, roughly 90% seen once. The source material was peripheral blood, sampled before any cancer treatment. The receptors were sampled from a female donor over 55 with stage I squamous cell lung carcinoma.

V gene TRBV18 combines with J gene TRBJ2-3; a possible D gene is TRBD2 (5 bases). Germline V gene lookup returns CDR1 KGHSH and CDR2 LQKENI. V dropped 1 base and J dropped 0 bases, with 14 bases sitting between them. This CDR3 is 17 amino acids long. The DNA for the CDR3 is TGTGCCAGCTCACCACGGCGGGCCGTTCCTAGCACAGATACGCAGTATTTT. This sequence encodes CASSPRRAVPSTDTQYF.

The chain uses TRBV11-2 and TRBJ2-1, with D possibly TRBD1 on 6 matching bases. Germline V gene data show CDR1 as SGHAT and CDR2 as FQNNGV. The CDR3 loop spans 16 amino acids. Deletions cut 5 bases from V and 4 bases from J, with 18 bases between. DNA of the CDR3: TGTGCCAGCAGCCTCCTGAGGGGGTCCTCATACAATGAGCAGTTCTTC. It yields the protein CASSLLRGSSYNEQFF.

In DNA form, the CDR3 reads TGTGCCAGCAGTCCCCGGCAGCGGGAGGGGTACGAGCAGTACTTC. It encodes CASSPRQREGYEQYF. The rearrangement uses TRBV7-6 and TRBJ2-7; 10 bases map to TRBD2. Germline V CDR1 and CDR2: SGHVS, FNYEAQ. The CDR3 extends over 15 amino acids. Trimming at V came to 6 bases and at J to 4 bases, leaving 9 bases not matched to a gene.

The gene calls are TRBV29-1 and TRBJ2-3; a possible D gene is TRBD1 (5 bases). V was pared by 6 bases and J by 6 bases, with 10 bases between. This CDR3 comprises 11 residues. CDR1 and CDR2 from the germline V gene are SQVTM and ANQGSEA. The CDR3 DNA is TGCAGCGTACAACAGGCGGATACGCAGTATTTT. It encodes CSVQQADTQYF.

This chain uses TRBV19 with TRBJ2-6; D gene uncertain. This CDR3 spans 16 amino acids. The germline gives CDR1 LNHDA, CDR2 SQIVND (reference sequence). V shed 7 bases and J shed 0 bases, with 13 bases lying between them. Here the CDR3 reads CASTTLSYSGANVLTF. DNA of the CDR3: TGTGCCAGTACGACCCTGAGTTACTCTGGGGCCAACGTCCTGACTTTC. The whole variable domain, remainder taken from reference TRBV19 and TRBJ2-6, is DGGITQSPKYLFRKEGQNVTLSCEQNLNHDAMYWYRQDPGQGLRLIYYSQIVNDFQKGDIAEGYSVSREKKESFPLTVTSAQKNPTAFYLCASTTLSYSGANVLTFGAGSRLTVL.

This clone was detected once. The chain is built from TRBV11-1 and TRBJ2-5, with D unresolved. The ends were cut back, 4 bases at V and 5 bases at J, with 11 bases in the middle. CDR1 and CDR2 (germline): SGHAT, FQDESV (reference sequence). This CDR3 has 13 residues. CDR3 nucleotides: TGTGCCAGCAGCTCGTACGTCTGGGAGACCCAGTACTTC. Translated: CASSSYVWETQYF.

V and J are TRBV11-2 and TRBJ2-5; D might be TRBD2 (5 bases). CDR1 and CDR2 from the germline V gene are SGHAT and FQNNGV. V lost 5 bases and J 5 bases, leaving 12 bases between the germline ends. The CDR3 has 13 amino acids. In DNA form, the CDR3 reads TGTGCCAGCAGCCACACTCGAGGGGAGACCCAGTACTTC. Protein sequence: CASSHTRGETQYF.

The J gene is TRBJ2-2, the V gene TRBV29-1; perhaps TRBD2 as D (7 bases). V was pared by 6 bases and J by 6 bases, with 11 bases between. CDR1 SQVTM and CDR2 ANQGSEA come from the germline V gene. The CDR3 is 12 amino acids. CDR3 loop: CSVREGAGELFF. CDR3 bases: TGCAGCGTCAGGGAGGGGGCCGGGGAGCTGTTTTTT.

CDR3 in DNA: TGTGCCAGCAGCCAGGGGTCGGCTCTAAATGGTCAGCCCCAGCATTTT. This sequence encodes CASSQGSALNGQPQHF. The rearrangement uses TRBV2 and TRBJ1-5, with D perhaps matching TRBD1 (6 bases). V lost 6 bases and J 6 bases, leaving 21 bases between the germline ends. The germline V gene has CDR1 SNHLY and CDR2 FYNNEI. The CDR3 is 16 amino acids.

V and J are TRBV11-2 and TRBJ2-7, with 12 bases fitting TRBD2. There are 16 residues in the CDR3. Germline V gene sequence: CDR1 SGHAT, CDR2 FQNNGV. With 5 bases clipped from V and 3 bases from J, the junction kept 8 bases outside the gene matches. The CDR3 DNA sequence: TGTGCCAGCAGCCTCCTAGGACTAGCGGGGAGCTACGAGCAGTACTTC. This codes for CASSLLGLAGSYEQYF.

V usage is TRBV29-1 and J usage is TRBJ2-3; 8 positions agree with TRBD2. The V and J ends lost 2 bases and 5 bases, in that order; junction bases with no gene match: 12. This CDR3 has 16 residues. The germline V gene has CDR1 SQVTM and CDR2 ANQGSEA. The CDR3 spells CSVERTGGSSGDTQYF. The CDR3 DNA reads TGCAGCGTTGAACGGACGGGAGGGAGTTCTGGAGATACGCAGTATTTT.

The CDR3 DNA reads TGCGCCAGCAGCGGATTGGGTCCGAGGACAGTTCAAGAGACCCAGTACTTC. It translates to CASSGLGPRTVQETQYF. This sequence joins TRBV5-1 and TRBJ2-5; possible D gene TRBD1, 6 bases. The ends were cut back, 4 bases at V and 2 bases at J, with 21 bases in the middle. Germline V CDR1 and CDR2: SGHRS, YFSETQ. The CDR3 extends over 17 amino acids. The whole variable domain, remainder taken from reference TRBV5-1 and TRBJ2-5, is KAGVTQTPRYLIKTRGQQVTLSCSPISGHRSVSWYQQTPGQGLQFLFEYFSETQRNKGNFPGRFSGRQFSNSRSEMNVSTLELGDSALYLCASSGLGPRTVQETQYFGPGTRLLVL.

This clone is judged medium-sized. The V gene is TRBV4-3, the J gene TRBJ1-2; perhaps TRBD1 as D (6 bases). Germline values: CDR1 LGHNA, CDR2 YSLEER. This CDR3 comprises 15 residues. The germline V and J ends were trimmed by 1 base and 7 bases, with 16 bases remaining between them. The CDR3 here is CASSQAKGGHGGYTF. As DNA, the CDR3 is TGCGCCAGCAGCCAAGCCAAGGGGGGACATGGTGGCTACACCTTC.

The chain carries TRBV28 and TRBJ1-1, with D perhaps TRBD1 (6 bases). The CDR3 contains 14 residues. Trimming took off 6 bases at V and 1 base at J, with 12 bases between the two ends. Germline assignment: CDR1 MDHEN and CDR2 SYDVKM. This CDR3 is CASRLLQGNTEAFF. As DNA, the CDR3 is TGTGCCAGCAGACTTCTACAGGGGAACACTGAAGCTTTCTTT.

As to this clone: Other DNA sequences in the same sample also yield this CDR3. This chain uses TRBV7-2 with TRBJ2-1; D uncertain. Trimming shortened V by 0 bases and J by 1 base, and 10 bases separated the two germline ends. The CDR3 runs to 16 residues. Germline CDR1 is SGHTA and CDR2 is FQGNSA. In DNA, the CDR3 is TGTGCCAGCAGCTTAGCTTTCAGTGGGTCCTACAATGAGCAGTTCTTC. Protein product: CASSLAFSGSYNEQFF.

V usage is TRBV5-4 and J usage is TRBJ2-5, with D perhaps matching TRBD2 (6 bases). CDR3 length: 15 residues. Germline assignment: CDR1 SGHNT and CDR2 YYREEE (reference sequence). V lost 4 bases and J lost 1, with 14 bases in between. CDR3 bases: TGTGCCAGCAGCCGTCGGTCGGGGGTCCAAGAGACCCAGTACTTC. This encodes CASSRRSGVQETQYF.

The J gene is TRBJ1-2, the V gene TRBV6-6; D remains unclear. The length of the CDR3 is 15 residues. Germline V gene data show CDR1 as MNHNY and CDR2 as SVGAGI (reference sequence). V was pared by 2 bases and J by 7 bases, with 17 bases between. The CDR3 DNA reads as TGTGCCAGCAGTTACGGAGGAGGGATAGACTCTGGCTACACCTTC. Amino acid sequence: CASSYGGGIDSGYTF.

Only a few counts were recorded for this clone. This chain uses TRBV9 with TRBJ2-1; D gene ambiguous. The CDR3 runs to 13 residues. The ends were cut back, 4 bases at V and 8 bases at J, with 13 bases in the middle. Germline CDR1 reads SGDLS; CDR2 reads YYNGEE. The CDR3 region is CASSLGPGDEQFF. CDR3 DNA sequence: TGTGCCAGCAGCCTCGGACCGGGCGATGAGCAGTTCTTC.

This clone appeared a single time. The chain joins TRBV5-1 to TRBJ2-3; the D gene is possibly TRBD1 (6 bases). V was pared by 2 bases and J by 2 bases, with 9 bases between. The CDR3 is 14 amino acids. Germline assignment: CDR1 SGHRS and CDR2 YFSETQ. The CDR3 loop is CASSFDRFTDTQYF. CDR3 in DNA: TGCGCCAGCAGCTTCGACAGGTTCACAGATACGCAGTATTTT.

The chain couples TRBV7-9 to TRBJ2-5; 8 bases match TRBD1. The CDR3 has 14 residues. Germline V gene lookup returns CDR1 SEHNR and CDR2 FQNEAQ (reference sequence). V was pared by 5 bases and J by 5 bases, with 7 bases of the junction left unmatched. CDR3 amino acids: CASSVGQGSETQYF. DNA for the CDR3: TGTGCCAGCAGCGTAGGACAGGGATCGGAGACCCAGTACTTC.